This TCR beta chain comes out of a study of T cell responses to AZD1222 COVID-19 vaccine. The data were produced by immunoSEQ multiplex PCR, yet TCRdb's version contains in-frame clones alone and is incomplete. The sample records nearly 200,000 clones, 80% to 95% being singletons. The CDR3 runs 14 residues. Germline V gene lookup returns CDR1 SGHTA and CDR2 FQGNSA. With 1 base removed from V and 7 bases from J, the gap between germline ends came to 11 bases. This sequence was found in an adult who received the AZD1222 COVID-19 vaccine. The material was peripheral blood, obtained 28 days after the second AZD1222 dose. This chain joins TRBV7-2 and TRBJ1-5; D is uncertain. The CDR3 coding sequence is TGTGCCAGCAGCTTAGAGGCCCCCCCACAGCCCCAGCATTTT. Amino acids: CASSLEAPPQPQHF.